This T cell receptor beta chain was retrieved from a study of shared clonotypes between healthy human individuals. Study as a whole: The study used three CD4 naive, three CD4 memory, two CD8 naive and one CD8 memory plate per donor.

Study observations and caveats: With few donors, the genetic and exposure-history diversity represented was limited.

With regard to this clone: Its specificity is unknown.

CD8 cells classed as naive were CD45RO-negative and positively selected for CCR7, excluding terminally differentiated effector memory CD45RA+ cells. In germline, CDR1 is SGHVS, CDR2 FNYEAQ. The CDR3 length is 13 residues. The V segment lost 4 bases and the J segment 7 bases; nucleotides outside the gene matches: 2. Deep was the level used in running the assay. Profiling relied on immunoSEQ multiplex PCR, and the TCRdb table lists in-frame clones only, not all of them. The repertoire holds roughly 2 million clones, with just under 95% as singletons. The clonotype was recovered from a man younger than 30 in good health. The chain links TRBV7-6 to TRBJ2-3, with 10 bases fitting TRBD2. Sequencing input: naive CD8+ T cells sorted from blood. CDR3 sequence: CASSSSGGNTQYF. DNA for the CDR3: TGTGCCAGCAGCTCTAGCGGGGGTAATACGCAGTATTTT.